This TCR beta chain was sequenced for a study of OX40 agonist ivuxolimab in advanced cancers. In the study overall: Patients receiving dose escalation had hepatocellular carcinoma, melanoma, renal cell or head and neck cancer. Study outcomes and limitations: At doses 0.1 to 3.0 mg/kg, CD4+ and CD8+ clones expanded.

In regard to this clone: Its cognate antigen is unknown.

The table came from immunoSEQ multiplex PCR; TCRdb's copy has only in-frame clones and leaves some out. The sample records around 19,000 clones, roughly 80% being singletons. The germline CDR1 and CDR2 sequences are SNHLY and FYNNEI. This CDR3 contains 12 residues. With 7 bases removed from V and 8 bases from J, the gap between germline ends came to 14 bases. The clonotype originates from an adult with an advanced solid tumor such as melanoma, head and neck, liver or kidney cancer. This sequence joins TRBV2 and TRBJ1-2, with D perhaps matching TRBD1 (5 bases). The specimen comprised CD4+ or CD8+ T cells sorted from blood, sampled in a trial of the OX40 agonist ivuxolimab. CDR3: CASMGGIRGYTF. The CDR3 nucleotides read TGTGCCAGCATGGGGGGGATCCGCGGCTACACCTTC.